This T cell receptor (beta chain) was sequenced for a study of cytomegalovirus exposure and HLA in healthy donors. Study-level results: Common viral pathogens seemed to be connected with several of the most significant clusters, according to a later analysis. Reports indicate that TCR beta sequences accurately predicted the HLA-A and HLA-B alleles of most subjects.

The CDR3 runs 15 residues. V was clipped by 6 bases and J by 2 bases; unmatched bases: 8. The V gene's germline CDR1 is MNHNY and CDR2 SVGAGI (reference sequence). PCR amplification relied on 60 Vbeta primers (plus 13 Jbeta primers). TCRdb keeps only in-frame clones here, not all; method: immunoSEQ multiplex PCR. The sample has about 180,000 clones, over 70% seen once; the top ten hold about 3.1%. Of note for this clone: Its matching antigen is unknown.

The sequenced sample consisted of PBMCs. V usage is TRBV6-6 and J usage is TRBJ1-1; TRBD1 matches 8 bases. The receptor comes from a woman in her fifties or sixties in good health and CMV-seropositive. In DNA form, the CDR3 reads TGTGCCAGCAGCGGACAGGGAGTAGTAAACACTGAAGCTTTCTTT. It encodes CASSGQGVVNTEAFF.